The TCR beta chain described here comes from a study of vaccination effects on CD4 cells after COVID-19. General study points: The study, lacking early post-infection timepoints, had few convalescent patients.

V gave up 3 bases and J gave up 6 bases, with 11 bases separating them. CDR3 size: 13 residues. From germline, CDR1 is LNHDA and CDR2 SQIVND (reference sequence). This clone turned up a few times. Its antigen is not known. Before sequencing took place, the ViraFEST assay used viral peptide pools to expand antigen-specific CD4+ T cells. Culture proceeded for nine to eleven days, and CD4+ T cells were then isolated. Each person got two doses of an mRNA SARS-CoV-2 vaccine, BNT162b2 or mRNA-1273. IL-2 medium supplanted half the medium on days 3 and 7. Method: immunoSEQ multiplex PCR; TCRdb's copy keeps in-frame clones and lacks some. The sample gives 65,000 to 95,000 clones, roughly 80% of which show up once; 0.85% to 1.3% is in the top ten.

The source is a human donor who received a COVID-19 vaccine. The specimen comprised CD4+ T cells from PBMCs cultured with HCoV-OC43 spike peptides, sampled after COVID-19 vaccination. Subset of the sample: HCoV-OC43 spike overlapping peptide pool stimulation. The gene calls are TRBV19 and TRBJ1-2, with D possibly matching TRBD1 (5 bases). The CDR3 is CASSIRGRDGYTF. The CDR3 DNA sequence: TGTGCCAGTAGTATCCGGGGCAGGGATGGCTACACCTTC.